This TCR beta chain came from a study of CD8 T cells in ankylosing spondylitis. Study outcomes and limitations: What seemed typical of ankylosing spondylitis blood was a TCR beta motif built from about 8 highly homologous variants. Earlier literature documents some of the motif variants in reactive arthritis synovial fluid and blood. A CD8+ phenotype characterized the disease-linked clones, which were relatively rare in peripheral blood.

For TCR beta, libraries came from quantitative 5'-RACE with molecular barcodes. TCRdb processed the 5' RACE reads anew with MiXCR; each CDR3 protein has one entry. Seen here are more than 30,000 distinct CDR3 sequences, roughly an eighth observed once, and the top ten hold 32%. With regard to this clonotype: Its antigen is not known.

The TCR originated in a male donor with ankylosing spondylitis. Material: synovial fluid, either unsorted or a sorted T cell fraction (not recorded which).

CDR3 bases: TGTGCCAGCAGTTTGCTAGGGGGCAACACCGGGGAGCTGTTTTTT. Translated, it gives CASSLLGGNTGELFF. The chain combines TRBV27 with TRBJ2-2; 7 bases map to TRBD1. CDR3 size: 15 residues. Losses at the gene ends were 3 bases for V and 2 bases for J; bases not matched to a gene: 3. Germline values: CDR1 MNHEY, CDR2 SMNVEV (reference sequence).